This TCR beta chain originates from a study of T cell changes during pregnancy in multiple sclerosis (dated 2019 in TCRdb). With respect to the entire study: The study looked at changes in the T cell repertoire across pregnancy in women with multiple sclerosis.

From its cysteine to its phenylalanine, the CDR3 spans 14 amino acids. The read is trimmed to its CDR3 DNA, 42 bases read in frame from base 1. Germline trimming amounts to 8 bases on V and 7 bases on J, with 11 as the count of junction bases outside the gene matches. To prepare the library, the immunoSEQ multiplex PCR assay was applied. TCRdb obtained this table from immuneACCESS and retained in-frame rearrangements with V and J assigned. These tables miss some clones; where compared with another copy, unresolved V genes account for less than half of the shortfall, and the remainder is unexplained. The sample yields about 45,000 clones; approximately 90% were counted once. Roughly 1.4% of the sample is held by the ten biggest clonotypes. In regard to this clone: No cognate antigen has been identified for it. Base qualities are not provided; no much larger clone lies one nucleotide away.

Recombination linked TRBV5-3 to TRBJ2-1; 8 middle bases align to TRBD2. TRBV5-3 falls under the ORF class, with uncertain function. Sequencing was performed on PBMCs (not recorded whether the cells were cultured). The sequence was collected from a female donor with multiple sclerosis, enrolled in a pregnancy study. The DNA sequence is TGTGCCAGCAGCACCAGCGGGAGTTATAATGAGCAGTTCTTC. Translated, this gives CASSTSGSYNEQFF.